This T cell receptor beta chain was obtained from a study of T cell repertoires in cytomegalovirus infection. Study-level background: Evidence of both CMV infection and a matching HLA type came from public TCR beta signatures.

Trimming removed 0 bases from V and 2 bases from J; junction bases left unmatched: 3. The CDR3 length is 15 residues. From germline, CDR1 is DFQATT and CDR2 SNEGSKA (reference sequence). A remark on this clonotype: Its target is unknown.

TCRdb re-called the reads with MiXCR, one entry per CDR3 protein. The sample consists of roughly 80,000 distinct CDR3 sequences, around 42% of them appearing once. V is TRBV20-1 and J is TRBJ2-1; 8 bases fit TRBD1. The TCR originated in a human donor in good health (CMV status not recorded). Some clones in this sample may be carry-over from other donors' samples. The sequencing used CD8+ T cells from cultured PBMCs, collected from culture after CMV antigen stimulation. This CDR3 reads CSARDGTGPYNEQFF. The CDR3 DNA reads as TGCAGTGCTAGAGACGGGACAGGTCCCTACAATGAGCAGTTCTTC.